The source of this T cell receptor (beta chain) is a study of beta chain features in type 1 diabetes. Study-wide background: Age and gender were similar between patients and healthy donors, as were cell yields. Sorted cells examined across all samples numbered around 100 million. Notes on the study in general: TCRB CDR3s from Type 1 diabetes patients were moderately but significantly shorter in all four CD4+ subsets.

Notes on this clone: Its antigen is currently unknown.

Unmatched junction bases numbered 10, after V lost 4 bases and J lost 5 bases. Per germline, CDR1 MGHDK and CDR2 SYGVNS. The CDR3 sequence is 15 residues long. The whole isolated RNA underwent reverse transcription, so sequencing captured expressed TCRB transcripts. Generated by immunoSEQ multiplex PCR, the TCRdb table keeps only in-frame clones and is missing some. The table includes some 270,000 clones, approximately 11% detected once. Sequencing was done on a sample of naive CD4+ T cells from blood. This chain connects TRBV25-1 to TRBJ2-5, with 7 bases matching TRBD1. This sequence originates from a young man with type 1 diabetes. CDR3 in amino acids: CASSAATGVGETQYF. CDR3 DNA: TGTGCCAGCAGTGCAGCTACAGGGGTTGGGGAGACCCAGTACTTC.